The T cell receptor (beta chain) under discussion was sequenced for a study of cytomegalovirus exposure and HLA in healthy donors. About this clone: The antigen remains unidentified.

Study observations and caveats: Many donors shared some public TCRs, even though most TCR sequences were rare. Later analysis identified a missense DCLRE1C variant that was linked to TCR beta V- and J-gene trimming.

The PCR used 60 Vbeta and 13 Jbeta primers. Only in-frame clones appear in the TCRdb table, and some are missing; sequencing was by immunoSEQ multiplex PCR. The sample includes approximately 210,000 clones, 79% of them seen just once. V shed 4 bases and J 4 bases; nucleotides not matched to a gene: 2. CDR1 and CDR2 (germline): MNHEY, SVGAGI. CDR3 size: 15 residues. As for the donors, each was a healthy bone marrow donor. The chain links TRBV6-5 to TRBJ2-2; 11 nucleotides match TRBD1. This receptor was taken from a girl between 5 and 17 years old in good health and CMV-seropositive. Sequencing was performed on PBMCs. The CDR3 DNA reads as TGTGCCAGCAGTTCCGGGACAGGGGGCACCGGGGAGCTGTTTTTT. This sequence encodes CASSSGTGGTGELFF.